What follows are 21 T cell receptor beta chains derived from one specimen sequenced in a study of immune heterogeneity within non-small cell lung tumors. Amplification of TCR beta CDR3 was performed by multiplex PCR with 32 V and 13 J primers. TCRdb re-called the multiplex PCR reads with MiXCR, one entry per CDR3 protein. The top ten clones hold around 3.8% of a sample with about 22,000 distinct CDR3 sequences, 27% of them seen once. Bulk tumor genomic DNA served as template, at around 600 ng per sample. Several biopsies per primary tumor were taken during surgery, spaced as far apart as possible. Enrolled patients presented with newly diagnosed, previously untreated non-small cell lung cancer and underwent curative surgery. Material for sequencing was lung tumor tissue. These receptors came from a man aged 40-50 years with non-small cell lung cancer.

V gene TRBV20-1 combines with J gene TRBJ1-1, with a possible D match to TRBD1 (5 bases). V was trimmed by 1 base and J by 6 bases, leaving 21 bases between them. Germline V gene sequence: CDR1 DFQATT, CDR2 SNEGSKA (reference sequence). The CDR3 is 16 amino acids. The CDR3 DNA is TGCAGTGCTAGAGGGGCCCGGGGGGTCACTTTTTCTGAAGCTTTCTTT. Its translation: CSARGARGVTFSEAFF.

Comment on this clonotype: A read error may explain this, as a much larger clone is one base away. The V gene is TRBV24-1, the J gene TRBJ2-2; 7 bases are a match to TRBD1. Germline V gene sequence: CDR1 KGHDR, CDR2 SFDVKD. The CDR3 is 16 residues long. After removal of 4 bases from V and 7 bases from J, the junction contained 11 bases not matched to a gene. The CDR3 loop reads CATSDSTGKYNGELFF. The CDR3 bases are TGTGCCACCAGTGACTCGACAGGGAAATACAACGGGGAGCTGTTTTTT.

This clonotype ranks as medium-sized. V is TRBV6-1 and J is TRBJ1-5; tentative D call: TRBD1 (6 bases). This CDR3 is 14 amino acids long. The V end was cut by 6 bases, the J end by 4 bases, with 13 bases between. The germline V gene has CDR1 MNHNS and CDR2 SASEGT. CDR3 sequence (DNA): TGTGCCAGCAGCCTGACAGGTGGGAATCAGCCCCAGCATTTT. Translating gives CASSLTGGNQPQHF.

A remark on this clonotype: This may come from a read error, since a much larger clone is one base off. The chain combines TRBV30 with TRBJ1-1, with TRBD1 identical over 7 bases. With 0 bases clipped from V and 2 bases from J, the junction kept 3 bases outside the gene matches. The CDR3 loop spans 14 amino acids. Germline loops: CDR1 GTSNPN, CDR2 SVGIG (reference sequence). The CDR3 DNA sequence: TGTGCCTGGAGTGTAGGACAGGTAAACACTGAAGCTTTCTTT. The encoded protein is CAWSVGQVNTEAFF.

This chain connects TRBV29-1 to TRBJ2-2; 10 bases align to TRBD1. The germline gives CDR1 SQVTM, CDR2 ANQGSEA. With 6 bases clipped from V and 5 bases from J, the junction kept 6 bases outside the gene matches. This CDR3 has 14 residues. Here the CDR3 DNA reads TGCAGCGTGAAGACAGGGGGCACGACCGGGGAGCTGTTTTTT. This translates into CSVKTGGTTGELFF.

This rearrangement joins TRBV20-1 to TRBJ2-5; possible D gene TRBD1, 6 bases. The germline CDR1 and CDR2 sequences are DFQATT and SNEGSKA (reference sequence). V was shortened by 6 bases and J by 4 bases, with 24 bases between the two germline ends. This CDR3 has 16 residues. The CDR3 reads CSAQLPGQPGGETQYF. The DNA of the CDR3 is TGCAGTGCCCAGCTTCCGGGACAACCTGGGGGAGAGACCCAGTACTTC.

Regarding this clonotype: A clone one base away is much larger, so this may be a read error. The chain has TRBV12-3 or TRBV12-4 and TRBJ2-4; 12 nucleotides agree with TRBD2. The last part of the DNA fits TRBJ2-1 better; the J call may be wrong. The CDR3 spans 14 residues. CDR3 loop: CASRGLAGYNDQFF. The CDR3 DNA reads TGTGCCAGCAGAGGACTAGCGGGATACAATGATCAGTTCTTC.

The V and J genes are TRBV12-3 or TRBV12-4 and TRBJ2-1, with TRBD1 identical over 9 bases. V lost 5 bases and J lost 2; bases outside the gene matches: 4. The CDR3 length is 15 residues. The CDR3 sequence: CASSPRQGAYNEQFF. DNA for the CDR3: TGTGCCAGCAGTCCCCGACAGGGGGCCTACAATGAGCAGTTCTTC.

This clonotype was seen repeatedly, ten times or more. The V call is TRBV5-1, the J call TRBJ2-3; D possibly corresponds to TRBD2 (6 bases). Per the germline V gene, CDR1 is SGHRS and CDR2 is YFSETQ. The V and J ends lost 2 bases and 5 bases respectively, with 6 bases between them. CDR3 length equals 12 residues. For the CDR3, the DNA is TGCGCCAGCAGCTTCGGGGGAGATACGCAGTATTTT. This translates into CASSFGGDTQYF.

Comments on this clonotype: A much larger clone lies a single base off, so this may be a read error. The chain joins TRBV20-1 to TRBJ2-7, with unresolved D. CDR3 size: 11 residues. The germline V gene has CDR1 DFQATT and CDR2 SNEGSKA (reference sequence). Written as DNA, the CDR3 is TGCGGTGCTAGAGCGACGTCAGAGCAGTACTTC. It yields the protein CGARATSEQYF.

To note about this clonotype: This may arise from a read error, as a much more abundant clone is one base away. The CDR3, as DNA: TGTGCCAGCATGACGGGACAGGTTTCCTACGAGCAGTACTTC. Translation: CASMTGQVSYEQYF. The chain recombines TRBV6-1 with TRBJ2-7, with TRBD1 matching over 8 bases. J gave up 1 base and V 7 bases, and 6 bases lay outside the gene matches. CDR1 is MNHNS, CDR2 SASEGT, per germline. CDR3 length: 14 amino acids.

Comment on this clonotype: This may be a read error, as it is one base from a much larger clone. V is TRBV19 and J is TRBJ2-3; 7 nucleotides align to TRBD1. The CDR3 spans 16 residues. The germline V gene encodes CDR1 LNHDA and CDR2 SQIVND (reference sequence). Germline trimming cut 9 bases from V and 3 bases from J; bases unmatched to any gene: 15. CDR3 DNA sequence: TGTGCCAGGAAGGGGCGGGCAGGGGGTCGAACAGATACGCAGTATTTT. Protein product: CARKGRAGGRTDTQYF.

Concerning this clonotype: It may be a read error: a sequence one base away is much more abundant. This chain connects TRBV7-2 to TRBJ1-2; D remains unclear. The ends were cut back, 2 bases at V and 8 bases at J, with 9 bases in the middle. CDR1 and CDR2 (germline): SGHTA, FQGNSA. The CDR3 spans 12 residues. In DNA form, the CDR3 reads TGTGCCAGCAGCTTATATTCGGGAGGCTACACCTTC. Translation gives CASSLYSGGYTF.

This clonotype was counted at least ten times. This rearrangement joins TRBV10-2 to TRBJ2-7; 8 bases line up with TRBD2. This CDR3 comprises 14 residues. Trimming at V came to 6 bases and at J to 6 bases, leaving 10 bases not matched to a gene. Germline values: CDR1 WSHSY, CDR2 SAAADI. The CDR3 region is CASRRMGLGGEQYF. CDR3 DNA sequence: TGCGCCAGCAGGAGGATGGGACTAGGCGGCGAGCAGTACTTC.

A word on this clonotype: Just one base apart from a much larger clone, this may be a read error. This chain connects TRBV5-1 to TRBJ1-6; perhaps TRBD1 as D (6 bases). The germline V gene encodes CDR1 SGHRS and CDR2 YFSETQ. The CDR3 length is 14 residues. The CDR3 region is CASSLEGHQSPLQF. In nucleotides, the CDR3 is TGCGCCAGCAGCTTGGAGGGACACCAATCACCCCTCCAATTT.

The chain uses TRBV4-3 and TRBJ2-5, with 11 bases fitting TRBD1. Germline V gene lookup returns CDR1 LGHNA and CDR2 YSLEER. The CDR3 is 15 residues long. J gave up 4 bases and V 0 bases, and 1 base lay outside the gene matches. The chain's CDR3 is CASSQEGQGGETQYF. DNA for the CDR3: TGCGCCAGCAGCCAAGAGGGACAGGGGGGAGAGACCCAGTACTTC.

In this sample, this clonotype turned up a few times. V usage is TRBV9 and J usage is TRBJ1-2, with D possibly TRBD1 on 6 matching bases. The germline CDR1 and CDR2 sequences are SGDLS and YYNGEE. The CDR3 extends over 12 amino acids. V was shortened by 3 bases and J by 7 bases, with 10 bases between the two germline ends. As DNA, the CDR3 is TGTGCCAGCAGCGAGGGGGTTGGTGGCTACACCTTC. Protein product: CASSEGVGGYTF.

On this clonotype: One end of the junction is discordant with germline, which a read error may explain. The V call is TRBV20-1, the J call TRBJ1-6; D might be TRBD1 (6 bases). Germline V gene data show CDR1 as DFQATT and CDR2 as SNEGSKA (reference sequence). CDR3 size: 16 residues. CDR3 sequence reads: CSSRDPLQGSHSPLHF. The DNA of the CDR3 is TGCAGTTCTAGAGACCCCCTGCAGGGGAGCCATTCACCCCTCCACTTT.

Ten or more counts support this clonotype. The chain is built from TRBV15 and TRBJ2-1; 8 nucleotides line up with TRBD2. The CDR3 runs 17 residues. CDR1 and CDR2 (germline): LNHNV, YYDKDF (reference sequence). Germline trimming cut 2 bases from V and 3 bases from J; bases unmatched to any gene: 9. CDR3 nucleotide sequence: TGTGCCACCAGCAGACAGCGGGAGAGGGACTACTACAATGAGCAGTTCTTC. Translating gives CATSRQRERDYYNEQFF.

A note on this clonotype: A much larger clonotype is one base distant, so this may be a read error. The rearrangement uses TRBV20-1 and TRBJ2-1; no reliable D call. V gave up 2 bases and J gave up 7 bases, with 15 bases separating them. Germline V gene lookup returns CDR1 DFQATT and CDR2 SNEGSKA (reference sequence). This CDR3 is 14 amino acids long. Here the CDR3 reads CSARLAEKGNEQFF. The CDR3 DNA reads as TGCAGTGCTAGATTGGCGGAGAAGGGTAATGAGCAGTTCTTC.

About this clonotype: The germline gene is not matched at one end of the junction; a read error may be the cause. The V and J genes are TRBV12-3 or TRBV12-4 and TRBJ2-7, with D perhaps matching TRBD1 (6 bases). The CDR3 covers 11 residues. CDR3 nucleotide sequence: TGTGGCAGCAGTTCAGGGGTAGAGCAGTACTTC. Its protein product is CGSSSGVEQYF.